These T cell receptor beta chains were read from a single sample in a study of cytomegalovirus exposure and HLA in healthy donors. Profiling relied on immunoSEQ multiplex PCR, and the TCRdb table lists in-frame clones only, not all of them. This repertoire shows 200,000 or so clones, 70% to 85% found once; its top ten account for roughly 0.098%. Sequences were obtained from PBMCs. The receptors were gathered from a boy between 2 and 15 years old in good health and CMV-seronegative. Both conserved end residues are part of each CDR3. D genes are given only for firm matches. Only some rows state a clone size, as once, few, many or a class for expanded clones.

clone_size: .; v_call: TRBV11-2; d_call: .; j_call: TRBJ2-7; cdr3_nt: TGTGCCAGCAGCTCGGACAGAGCCTACGAGCAGTACTTC; cdr3_aa: CASSSDRAYEQYF
clone_size: .; v_call: TRBV21-1; d_call: .; j_call: TRBJ2-1; cdr3_nt: TGTGCCAGCAGCAAAGGGGACAGGGACTCGGTCCTTTACTACAATGAGCAGTTCTTC; cdr3_aa: CASSKGDRDSVLYYNEQFF
clone_size: once; v_call: TRBV6-5; d_call: .; j_call: TRBJ1-1; cdr3_nt: TGTGCCAGCAGTACCACAGGGAACACTGAAGCTTTCTTT; cdr3_aa: CASSTTGNTEAFF
clone_size: .; v_call: TRBV5-1; d_call: .; j_call: TRBJ2-5; cdr3_nt: TGCGCCAGCAGCTTGATCGAGGCCGCGCCTGAGACCCAGTACTTC; cdr3_aa: CASSLIEAAPETQYF
clone_size: .; v_call: TRBV7-9; d_call: .; j_call: TRBJ1-3; cdr3_nt: TGTGCCAGCAGCTTAGTCTTCCGCGACTCTGGAAACACCATATATTTT; cdr3_aa: CASSLVFRDSGNTIYF
clone_size: .; v_call: TRBV4-2; d_call: TRBD1; j_call: TRBJ1-6; cdr3_nt: TGTGCCAGCAGCCAATCCCGGGACAGAGAGAATTCACCCCTCCACTTT; cdr3_aa: CASSQSRDRENSPLHF
clone_size: .; v_call: TRBV10-3; d_call: .; j_call: TRBJ2-2; cdr3_nt: TGTGCCATCAGTGATGTTCAGACCGGGGAGCTGTTTTTT; cdr3_aa: CAISDVQTGELFF
clone_size: .; v_call: TRBV6-1; d_call: .; j_call: TRBJ2-1; cdr3_nt: TGTGCCAGCAGTGAAGGGACACCGAATGAGCAGTTCTTC; cdr3_aa: CASSEGTPNEQFF
clone_size: .; v_call: TRBV10-3; d_call: .; j_call: TRBJ1-5; cdr3_nt: TGTGCCACCTCTAAGACGGGGGGCAATCAGCCCCAGCATTTT; cdr3_aa: CATSKTGGNQPQHF
clone_size: .; v_call: TRBV18; d_call: TRBD1; j_call: TRBJ2-7; cdr3_nt: TGTGCCAGCTCAGCGTTAGGGGGCCACAACTCCTACGAGCAGTACTTC; cdr3_aa: CASSALGGHNSYEQYF
clone_size: .; v_call: TRBV19; d_call: TRBD2; j_call: TRBJ2-1; cdr3_nt: TGTGCCAGTAGGACTAGCGGAAATGAGCAGTTCTTC; cdr3_aa: CASRTSGNEQFF
clone_size: .; v_call: TRBV6-5; d_call: .; j_call: TRBJ2-5; cdr3_nt: TGTGCCAGCAGACAGACAGGGACTGGACTGGTAACCCAGTACTTC; cdr3_aa: CASRQTGTGLVTQYF
clone_size: .; v_call: TRBV2; d_call: .; j_call: TRBJ2-7; cdr3_nt: TGTGCCAGCAGTGAACTCTACGAGCAGTACTTC; cdr3_aa: CASSELYEQYF
clone_size: .; v_call: TRBV7-9; d_call: TRBD2; j_call: TRBJ2-3; cdr3_nt: TGTGCCAGCAGCCTACTATCAGCGGGGGGGCCGACAGATACGCAGTATTTT; cdr3_aa: CASSLLSAGGPTDTQYF
clone_size: .; v_call: TRBV7-2; d_call: .; j_call: TRBJ2-3; cdr3_nt: TGTGCCAGCAGCTTAGGATTAGACCCGGGAGATACGCAGTATTTT; cdr3_aa: CASSLGLDPGDTQYF
clone_size: .; v_call: TRBV9; d_call: TRBD2; j_call: TRBJ2-7; cdr3_nt: TGTGCCAGCAGCGTAGACAGCGGGGCCTCCTACGAGCAGTACTTC; cdr3_aa: CASSVDSGASYEQYF
clone_size: .; v_call: TRBV2; d_call: .; j_call: TRBJ2-3; cdr3_nt: TGTGCCAGACCAAACGGGGAGACAGATACGCAGTATTTT; cdr3_aa: CARPNGETDTQYF
clone_size: .; v_call: TRBV7-9; d_call: TRBD2; j_call: TRBJ2-5; cdr3_nt: TGTGCCAGCAGCTTAGAAGGTCTAGCGGGGGGCACTAAAGAGACCCAGTACTTC; cdr3_aa: CASSLEGLAGGTKETQYF
clone_size: .; v_call: TRBV18; d_call: .; j_call: TRBJ1-5; cdr3_nt: TGTGCCAGCTCACCAGACCGGGACAATCAGCCCCAGCATTTT; cdr3_aa: CASSPDRDNQPQHF
clone_size: few; v_call: TRBV27; d_call: TRBD1; j_call: TRBJ2-7; cdr3_nt: TGTGCCAGCAGGCCCACAGGGGGCAGCCTCCGGGGTATCGAGCAGTACTTC; cdr3_aa: CASRPTGGSLRGIEQYF
clone_size: .; v_call: TRBV7-9; d_call: .; j_call: TRBJ2-3; cdr3_nt: TGTTCCAGCAGCCACGCCTGGAAGACTAGTCCTACAGATACGCAGTATTTT; cdr3_aa: CSSSHAWKTSPTDTQYF
clone_size: .; v_call: TRBV19; d_call: TRBD1; j_call: TRBJ1-5; cdr3_nt: TGTGCCAGTAGTATTGGGACAGCCTCACGCAATCAGCCCCAGCATTTT; cdr3_aa: CASSIGTASRNQPQHF
clone_size: .; v_call: TRBV5-6; d_call: .; j_call: TRBJ2-1; cdr3_nt: TGTGCCAGCAGCTTGGTAGGGCAGGGTAACGATGAGCAGTTCTTC; cdr3_aa: CASSLVGQGNDEQFF
clone_size: .; v_call: TRBV4-3; d_call: TRBD1; j_call: TRBJ1-2; cdr3_nt: TGCGCCAGCAGCCAAGAGTGGGAGACAGGGCATGACTACACCTTC; cdr3_aa: CASSQEWETGHDYTF
clone_size: .; v_call: TRBV20-1; d_call: .; j_call: TRBJ2-7; cdr3_nt: TGCAGTGCTGGGGACTCGTACGAGCAGTACTTC; cdr3_aa: CSAGDSYEQYF
clone_size: .; v_call: TRBV7-2; d_call: TRBD1; j_call: TRBJ1-3; cdr3_nt: TGTGCCAGCAGCTTATTGACAGGGGTTTCCGGAAACACCATATATTTT; cdr3_aa: CASSLLTGVSGNTIYF
clone_size: once; v_call: TRBV15; d_call: TRBD1; j_call: TRBJ1-1; cdr3_nt: TGTGCCACCAGAAACAGGGGTAAGAACACTGAAGCTTTCTTT; cdr3_aa: CATRNRGKNTEAFF
clone_size: .; v_call: TRBV7-2; d_call: .; j_call: TRBJ2-7; cdr3_nt: TGTGCCAGCAGGCCCTTAGTAAGCTCCTACGAGCAGTACTTC; cdr3_aa: CASRPLVSSYEQYF
clone_size: .; v_call: TRBV18; d_call: TRBD2; j_call: TRBJ2-3; cdr3_nt: TGTGCCAGCTCACCAGGAGTAGCGGGTACGAATACGCAGTATTTT; cdr3_aa: CASSPGVAGTNTQYF
clone_size: .; v_call: TRBV7-2; d_call: .; j_call: TRBJ2-7; cdr3_nt: TGTGCCAGCAGCTCCGCTCCCGCGGGTCCTAGCTCCTACGAGCAGTACTTC; cdr3_aa: CASSSAPAGPSSYEQYF
clone_size: .; v_call: TRBV11-3; d_call: .; j_call: TRBJ1-1; cdr3_nt: TGTGCCAGCAGCGTCAACAGGGTGTCTGAAGCTTTCTTT; cdr3_aa: CASSVNRVSEAFF
clone_size: .; v_call: TRBV2; d_call: .; j_call: TRBJ2-7; cdr3_nt: TGTGCCAGCAGTGTTGGCATTGCCCCGCTTTTAGAGCAGTACTTC; cdr3_aa: CASSVGIAPLLEQYF
clone_size: .; v_call: TRBV29-1; d_call: TRBD1; j_call: TRBJ2-5; cdr3_nt: TGCAGCGTCTTAATGACAGGGCGAGAGACCCAGTACTTC; cdr3_aa: CSVLMTGRETQYF
clone_size: .; v_call: TRBV4-1; d_call: TRBD2; j_call: TRBJ2-3; cdr3_nt: TGCGCCAGCAGCCTCGGACTAGCCCCTCTTACTAGCACAGATACGCAGTATTTT; cdr3_aa: CASSLGLAPLTSTDTQYF
clone_size: .; v_call: TRBV10-3; d_call: TRBD1; j_call: TRBJ1-1; cdr3_nt: TGTGCCATCAGCGGGGACAGGGGTGGGGACACTGAAGCTTTCTTT; cdr3_aa: CAISGDRGGDTEAFF
clone_size: .; v_call: TRBV7-9; d_call: .; j_call: TRBJ2-1; cdr3_nt: TGTGCCAGCAGCTTAGCGCCGGGGAATGAGCAGTTCTTC; cdr3_aa: CASSLAPGNEQFF
clone_size: few; v_call: TRBV6-6; d_call: .; j_call: TRBJ1-6; cdr3_nt: TGTGCCAGCACAGAAGTCTATAATTCACCCCTCCACTTT; cdr3_aa: CASTEVYNSPLHF
clone_size: .; v_call: TRBV28; d_call: .; j_call: TRBJ1-2; cdr3_nt: TGTGCCAGCGGCATAACAGAAACCTTC; cdr3_aa: CASGITETF
clone_size: few; v_call: TRBV19; d_call: .; j_call: TRBJ1-2; cdr3_nt: TGTGCCAGTATTGGAACTGCTGCAGGGAATGGCTACACCTTC; cdr3_aa: CASIGTAAGNGYTF
clone_size: few; v_call: TRBV4-2; d_call: TRBD1; j_call: TRBJ1-2; cdr3_nt: TGTGCCAGCAGCCAAGGGCCCACAGGGGGGTCTCTCTATGGCTACACCTTC; cdr3_aa: CASSQGPTGGSLYGYTF
clone_size: .; v_call: TRBV7-2; d_call: .; j_call: TRBJ2-5; cdr3_nt: TGTGCCAGCAGCCCGAGTCAGGAGGGAGAGACCCAGTACTTC; cdr3_aa: CASSPSQEGETQYF
clone_size: .; v_call: TRBV7-9; d_call: TRBD1; j_call: TRBJ2-7; cdr3_nt: TGTGCCAGCAGCGACGGGACAGGGGTGTCCGAGCAGTACTTC; cdr3_aa: CASSDGTGVSEQYF
clone_size: .; v_call: TRBV15; d_call: .; j_call: TRBJ1-4; cdr3_nt: TGTGCCACCAGCAGCGTCTTCACGACAGCAACTAATGAAAAACTGTTTTTT; cdr3_aa: CATSSVFTTATNEKLFF
clone_size: .; v_call: TRBV5-1; d_call: TRBD2; j_call: TRBJ2-7; cdr3_nt: TGCGCCAGCAGCTTGACTAGCGGGGGTTACTACGAGCAGTACTTC; cdr3_aa: CASSLTSGGYYEQYF
clone_size: .; v_call: TRBV7-9; d_call: .; j_call: TRBJ1-3; cdr3_nt: TGTGCCAGCACCCCCCCGGGGTCCTCTGGAAACACCATATATTTT; cdr3_aa: CASTPPGSSGNTIYF
clone_size: .; v_call: TRBV6-5; d_call: .; j_call: TRBJ1-1; cdr3_nt: TGTGCCAGCAGTCGGGGCCGGACAGACACTGAAGCTTTCTTT; cdr3_aa: CASSRGRTDTEAFF
clone_size: .; v_call: TRBV9; d_call: .; j_call: TRBJ2-3; cdr3_nt: TGTGCCAGCACCCCTACGGGGAGTCCTAGCACAGATACGCAGTATTTT; cdr3_aa: CASTPTGSPSTDTQYF
clone_size: .; v_call: TRBV27; d_call: TRBD1; j_call: TRBJ1-5; cdr3_nt: TGTGCCAGCAGCCCCGGGACAGCCTCTGTGGCCCAGCATTTT; cdr3_aa: CASSPGTASVAQHF
clone_size: .; v_call: TRBV11-1; d_call: .; j_call: TRBJ2-1; cdr3_nt: TGTGCCAGCAGCTTAAATGGGGGCCGGGATGAGCAGTTCTTC; cdr3_aa: CASSLNGGRDEQFF
clone_size: .; v_call: TRBV10-3; d_call: TRBD1; j_call: TRBJ2-2; cdr3_nt: TGTGCCGGCGCCGGACAGGTGGGGACCGGGGAGCTGTTTTTT; cdr3_aa: CAGAGQVGTGELFF
clone_size: once; v_call: TRBV15; d_call: .; j_call: TRBJ2-7; cdr3_nt: TGTGCCACCAGCAGAGAAGGGGGTTTATACGAGCAGTACTTC; cdr3_aa: CATSREGGLYEQYF
clone_size: .; v_call: TRBV9; d_call: TRBD2; j_call: TRBJ2-7; cdr3_nt: TGTGCCAGCAGCGTAGACCTAGCGGGGGGATCCTACGAGCAGTACTTC; cdr3_aa: CASSVDLAGGSYEQYF
clone_size: .; v_call: TRBV5-5; d_call: TRBD1; j_call: TRBJ2-7; cdr3_nt: TGTGCCAGCAGCCTGGGACAGAGCTACGAGCAGTACTTC; cdr3_aa: CASSLGQSYEQYF
clone_size: .; v_call: TRBV27; d_call: TRBD1; j_call: TRBJ1-6; cdr3_nt: TGTGCCAGCAGTCTCAGCACAGGGGGCAATTCACCCCTCCACTTT; cdr3_aa: CASSLSTGGNSPLHF
clone_size: .; v_call: TRBV4-3; d_call: .; j_call: TRBJ1-2; cdr3_nt: TGCGCCAGCAGCCAAGGGGACATCTATGGCTACACCTTC; cdr3_aa: CASSQGDIYGYTF